Below, 24 T cell receptor beta chains from the same sample are listed, as sequenced in a study of T cell repertoires in cytomegalovirus infection. For these receptors, no antigen is known. TCRdb re-called the reads with MiXCR, one entry per CDR3 protein. The sample yields around 710,000 distinct CDR3 sequences, about 28% seen once. Sequenced material: cultured CD8+ T cells from PBMCs, taken from culture after CMV antigen stimulation. These receptors originate from a human donor in good health (CMV status not recorded). Some clones in this sample may be carry-over from other donors' samples.

In its sample, this clonotype was seen many times. CDR3 nucleotides: TGTGCCAGCAGTTGGACAGGGGGCAATCAGCCCCAGCATTTT. This gives the protein CASSWTGGNQPQHF. V is TRBV27 and J is TRBJ1-5; 9 bases line up with TRBD1. Trimming removed 4 bases from V and 2 bases from J; junction bases left unmatched: 0. This CDR3 region has 14 residues. Germline CDR1 MNHEY, CDR2 SMNVEV (reference sequence).

Of note for this clonotype: A read error is possible here, since a much larger clone lies one base away. This chain connects TRBV7-4 to TRBJ2-6, with TRBD2 matching over 8 bases. The CDR3 is 18 amino acids. Per the germline V gene, CDR1 is SGHVT and CDR2 is SQSDAQ. The CDR3 sequence is CTSSSGAGAYSGANVLTF. The CDR3, as DNA: TGTACCAGCAGCTCGGGAGCGGGGGCCTACTCTGGGGCCAACGTCCTGACTTTC.

The rearrangement links TRBV9 to TRBJ1-6; D unclear. The V and J ends lost 0 bases and 4 bases respectively, with 17 bases between them. CDR1 is SGDLS and CDR2 is YYNGEE in the germline V gene. The CDR3 consists of 18 residues. CDR3 coding DNA: TGTGCCAGCAGCGTAGCTCCACAACGACGAGAATATAATTCACCCCTCCACTTT. This codes for CASSVAPQRREYNSPLHF.

Concerning this clonotype: One end of the junction is discordant with germline, which a read error may explain. The chain combines TRBV4-2 with TRBJ1-1; a weak D match, TRBD1 (6 bases). The germline V gene encodes CDR1 LGHNA and CDR2 YNFKEQ. The CDR3 is made up of 15 amino acids. CDR3 nucleotide sequence: TGTGCCAGCAGCCAAACAGGGTGGGGGAACACTGAAGTTTTCTTT. It specifies CASSQTGWGNTEVFF.

At least ten counts were recorded for this clonotype. The gene calls are TRBV25-1 and TRBJ2-1; D may be TRBD1 (5 bases). Germline loops: CDR1 MGHDK, CDR2 SYGVNS. V was shortened by 4 bases and J by 2 bases, with 9 bases between the two germline ends. The CDR3 consists of 14 residues. In DNA, the CDR3 is TGTGCCAGCAGTGTAAGGGGCGCCTACAATGAGCAGTTCTTC. This translates into CASSVRGAYNEQFF.

This chain links TRBV29-1 with TRBJ1-2; a possible D gene is TRBD1 (6 bases). Per germline, CDR1 SQVTM and CDR2 ANQGSEA. The CDR3 has 15 amino acids. V was shortened by 0 bases and J by 4 bases, with 15 bases between the two germline ends. The CDR3 sequence is CSVEDRQEASYGYTF. The CDR3 coding sequence is TGCAGCGTTGAAGATAGACAGGAAGCTAGCTATGGCTACACCTTC.

There are a few counts of this clonotype. The J gene is TRBJ1-2, the V gene TRBV7-8; D is possibly TRBD1 (6 bases). This CDR3 comprises 13 residues. The germline V gene encodes CDR1 SGHVS and CDR2 FQNEAQ. With 6 bases removed from V and 5 bases from J, the gap between germline ends came to 13 bases. The CDR3: CASSHDRTYGYTF. CDR3 DNA: TGTGCCAGCAGTCATGACAGGACGTATGGCTACACCTTC.

This clonotype was observed a handful of times. The V call is TRBV7-9, the J call TRBJ2-3, with 8 positions matching TRBD1. Germline loops: CDR1 SEHNR, CDR2 FQNEAQ (reference sequence). This CDR3 region has 16 residues. With 1 base clipped from V and 2 bases from J, the junction kept 5 bases outside the gene matches. The CDR3 nucleotides read TGTGCCAGCAGCTTAGGGGGACAGGCTCACACAGATACGCAGTATTTT. Translating gives CASSLGGQAHTDTQYF. The variable domain in full, with the rest retrieved from reference TRBV7-9 and TRBJ2-3, is DTGVSQNPRHKITKRGQNVTFRCDPISEHNRLYWYRQTLGQGPEFLTYFQNEAQLEKSRLLSDRFSAERPKGSFSTLEIQRTEQGDSAMYLCASSLGGQAHTDTQYFGPGTRLTVL.

This clonotype was recorded a few times. The chain recombines TRBV14 with TRBJ1-6, with D possibly matching TRBD1 (5 bases). V was shortened by 1 base and J by 3 bases, with 10 bases between the two germline ends. Germline CDR1 is SGHDN and CDR2 is FVKESK. There are 16 residues in the CDR3. The CDR3 is CASSQGGVGYNSPLHF. For the CDR3, the DNA is TGTGCCAGCAGCCAAGGAGGGGTTGGCTATAATTCACCCCTCCACTTT.

The chain uses TRBV6-1 and TRBJ1-1, with D possibly being TRBD1 (5 bases). Germline CDR1 MNHNS, CDR2 SASEGT. Trimming took off 10 bases at V and 8 bases at J, with 20 bases between the two ends. This CDR3 comprises 13 residues. The CDR3 DNA follows: TGTGCCACCAATGTCGAGGGGCCCACCGAAGCTTTCTTT. This translates into CATNVEGPTEAFF.

This clonotype was detected a few times. The rearrangement links TRBV7-9 to TRBJ1-6; TRBD1 aligns across 7 bases. V was clipped by 5 bases and J by 5 bases; unmatched bases: 9. From germline, CDR1 is SEHNR and CDR2 FQNEAQ (reference sequence). This CDR3 comprises 16 residues. CDR3 nucleotides: TGTGCCAGCAGCATAATTTGGGACAGCGATAATTCACCCCTCCACTTT. Translation: CASSIIWDSDNSPLHF.

This clonotype came up a few times. The V gene is TRBV20-1, the J gene TRBJ2-5; D ambiguous. CDR1 DFQATT and CDR2 SNEGSKA come from the germline V gene (reference sequence). The CDR3 sequence is 17 residues long. V gave up 0 bases and J gave up 4 bases, with 21 bases separating them. CDR3: CSARDPGSPHVGETQYF. The CDR3 DNA is TGCAGTGCTAGAGACCCCGGCAGTCCCCACGTGGGAGAGACCCAGTACTTC.

A word on this clonotype: This may be a read error, as it is one base from a much larger clone. V usage is TRBV7-6 and J usage is TRBJ2-1; a possible D gene is TRBD1 (6 bases). The V and J ends lost 8 bases and 9 bases respectively, with 17 bases between them. Germline CDR1 reads SGHVS; CDR2 reads FNYEAQ. The CDR3 has 13 residues. CDR3 sequence (DNA): TGTGCCAGCGGCTCCAACAGGGCTGGTGAGCAGTTCTTC. Amino acids: CASGSNRAGEQFF.

The CDR3 DNA follows: TGCGCCAGCAGCCAAGGAACCGACTACGAGCAGTACTTC. Amino acids: CASSQGTDYEQYF. The chain combines TRBV4-1 with TRBJ2-7; D not resolved. The germline V and J ends were trimmed by 1 base and 3 bases, with 7 bases remaining between them. Looked up from germline, CDR1 is MGHRA and CDR2 is YSYEKL. The CDR3 covers 13 residues.

This clonotype was picked up many times. This chain uses TRBV7-2 with TRBJ1-2; D ambiguous. The CDR3 spans 13 residues. CDR1 and CDR2 from the germline V gene are SGHTA and FQGNSA. Deletions cut 5 bases from V and 6 bases from J, with 13 bases between. CDR3 nucleotides: TGTGCCAGCAGCCCCTTGGTGTCGGATGGCTACACCTTC. It encodes CASSPLVSDGYTF.

This clonotype has just a few counts. This chain links TRBV5-1 with TRBJ1-2; perhaps TRBD1 as D (5 bases). Looked up from germline, CDR1 is SGHRS and CDR2 is YFSETQ. This CDR3 region has 22 residues. V was trimmed by 1 base and J by 1 base, leaving 32 bases between them. CDR3 coding DNA: TGCGCCAGCAGCTTGAGGGCCCATACGACAGCCACTCCAAGGAGGAGTAACTATGGCTACACCTTC. It encodes CASSLRAHTTATPRRSNYGYTF.

CDR3 nucleotide sequence: TGTGCCAGCAGCGGCCGACAGGGGACGGAGCAGTACTTC. This translates into CASSGRQGTEQYF. The V and J genes are TRBV9 and TRBJ2-7; 8 bases fit TRBD1. Germline values: CDR1 SGDLS, CDR2 YYNGEE. The V and J ends lost 3 bases and 7 bases, in that order; junction bases with no gene match: 6. The CDR3 spans 13 residues. Supplemented by reference TRBV9 and TRBJ2-7, the full variable domain reads DSGVTQTPKHLITATGQRVTLRCSPRSGDLSVYWYQQSLDQGLQFLIQYYNGEERAKGNILERFSAQQFPDLHSELNLSSLELGDSALYFCASSGRQGTEQYFGPGTRLTVT.

V gene TRBV7-9 combines with J gene TRBJ1-3; tentatively, D is TRBD1 (6 bases). The germline V and J ends were trimmed by 5 bases and 7 bases, with 9 bases remaining between them. CDR3 length equals 12 residues. Germline CDR1 SEHNR, CDR2 FQNEAQ (reference sequence). In DNA, the CDR3 is TGTGCCAGCAGCCTCCAGGGGAACACCATATATTTT. It codes for CASSLQGNTIYF. The entire variable domain, with the rest obtained from reference TRBV7-9 and TRBJ1-3, is as follows: DTGVSQNPRHKITKRGQNVTFRCDPISEHNRLYWYRQTLGQGPEFLTYFQNEAQLEKSRLLSDRFSAERPKGSFSTLEIQRTEQGDSAMYLCASSLQGNTIYFGEGSWLTVV.

This clonotype was observed a few times. The genes are TRBV12-3 or TRBV12-4 and TRBJ2-3; D not certain. CDR3 length: 15 residues. The ends were cut back, 0 bases at V and 2 bases at J, with 9 bases in the middle. CDR3 sequence: CASSLAHRPTDTQYF. The CDR3, as DNA: TGTGCCAGCAGTTTAGCGCATCGCCCCACAGATACGCAGTATTTT.

This chain connects TRBV6-1 to TRBJ1-2, with a tentative D call TRBD1 (6 bases). This CDR3 comprises 15 residues. V was shortened by 7 bases and J by 0 bases, with 15 bases between the two germline ends. From germline, CDR1 is MNHNS and CDR2 SASEGT. This CDR3 reads CASNGGTYANYGYTF. The CDR3 nucleotides read TGTGCCAGCAATGGGGGCACATACGCTAACTATGGCTACACCTTC.

This clonotype has just a few counts. This chain links TRBV7-9 with TRBJ2-1; TRBD1 is a possible D gene (5 bases). V gave up 5 bases and J gave up 2 bases, with 10 bases separating them. Germline V lookup: CDR1 SEHNR, CDR2 FQNEAQ (reference sequence). This CDR3 has 14 residues. CDR3 sequence (DNA): TGTGCCAGCAGCGAACTGACAGCCTACAATGAGCAGTTCTTC. Its translation: CASSELTAYNEQFF.

At least ten counts were recorded for this clonotype. V gene TRBV6-1 combines with J gene TRBJ2-1, with D possibly matching TRBD2 (5 bases). Looked up from germline, CDR1 is MNHNS and CDR2 is SASEGT. The CDR3 is 18 amino acids. Deletions cut 4 bases from V and 3 bases from J, with 22 bases between. CDR3 sequence: CASSAQGGETFRYNEQFF. Written as DNA, the CDR3 is TGTGCCAGCAGTGCTCAAGGAGGAGAAACTTTTCGCTACAATGAGCAGTTCTTC.

V and J are TRBV7-6 and TRBJ2-7; 9 nucleotides line up with TRBD2. From germline, CDR1 is SGHVS and CDR2 FNYEAQ. J was trimmed by 6 bases and V by 5 bases; bases with no gene match: 11. The CDR3 is made up of 15 amino acids. Here the CDR3 reads CASSPLGGGAFEQYF. The CDR3 DNA is TGTGCCAGCAGCCCTTTGGGCGGGGGGGCATTCGAGCAGTACTTC.

The chain is built from TRBV7-6 and TRBJ2-1; 9 nucleotides agree with TRBD2. The CDR3 contains 19 residues. CDR1 is SGHVS and CDR2 is FNYEAQ in the germline V gene. V lost 1 base and J lost 7; bases outside the gene matches: 17. The CDR3 DNA reads TGTGCCAGCAGCTTAGGGGTAGCGGGGGCCCGGGGAACAAAGAATGAGCAGTTCTTC. Translating it yields CASSLGVAGARGTKNEQFF.